The 15 T cell receptor beta chains listed next were all sequenced from one sample in a study of blood T cell repertoires in COVID-19. Only in-frame clones appear in the TCRdb table, and some are missing; sequencing was by immunoSEQ multiplex PCR. The table includes 100,000 to 150,000 clones, approximately 85% detected once. What was sequenced was peripheral blood. The origin of the receptors is an elderly woman with COVID-19, enrolled during active disease.

The chain links TRBV9 to TRBJ2-1; TRBD2 aligns across 12 bases. Germline lookup yields CDR1 SGDLS and CDR2 YYNGEE. There are 16 residues in the CDR3. With V trimmed by 3 bases and J by 12 bases, 13 bases remained unmatched. CDR3 protein: CASSAAGSSGRVGQFF. The CDR3 DNA is TGTGCCAGCAGCGCAGCGGGGTCTAGCGGGAGGGTTGGGCAGTTCTTC.

J is TRBJ2-7 and V is TRBV7-2; TRBD1 is a possible D gene (5 bases). CDR3 length equals 12 residues. Per germline, CDR1 SGHTA and CDR2 FQGNSA. Trimming stripped 5 bases from V and 3 bases from J, with 8 bases between. CDR3 sequence reads: CASSAQGYEQYF. The CDR3, as DNA: TGTGCCAGCAGCGCGCAGGGCTACGAGCAGTACTTC.

This clone was observed a few times. The gene calls are TRBV7-8 and TRBJ2-4, with 15 bases matching TRBD2. The CDR3 contains 17 residues. J lost 6 bases, V lost 7 bases, and 10 bases had no gene match. Looked up from germline, CDR1 is SGHVS and CDR2 is FQNEAQ. DNA for the CDR3: TGTGCCAGCACTCCGGCGGGACTAGCGGGAGGTCGAAACATTCAGTACTTC. Translation gives CASTPAGLAGGRNIQYF. The complete variable domain, with remaining parts taken from reference TRBV7-8 and TRBJ2-4, reads GAGVSQSPRYKVAKRGQDVALRCDPISGHVSLFWYQQALGQGPEFLTYFQNEAQLDKSGLPSDRFFAERPEGSVSTLKIQRTQQEDSAVYLCASTPAGLAGGRNIQYFGAGTRLSVL.

The DNA for the CDR3 is TGTGCCAGCAGCCCCGTGGGGGGGTATGGCTACACCTTC. This encodes CASSPVGGYGYTF. The rearrangement links TRBV7-9 to TRBJ1-2; D is perhaps TRBD1 (5 bases). The CDR3 totals 13 residues. The V end lost 5 bases, the J end lost 5 bases, and 12 bases lay between the germline ends. The germline CDR1 and CDR2 sequences are SEHNR and FQNEAQ (reference sequence).

This clone came up a few times. The chain links TRBV19 to TRBJ1-6; tentative D call: TRBD1 (5 bases). Germline assignment: CDR1 LNHDA and CDR2 SQIVND (reference sequence). Trimming stripped 5 bases from V and 8 bases from J, with 13 bases between. This CDR3 is 14 amino acids long. The CDR3 spells CASSPARDDSPLHF. The CDR3 coding sequence is TGTGCCAGTAGTCCCGCCAGGGATGATTCACCCCTCCACTTT.

V is TRBV28 and J is TRBJ1-3; tentative D call: TRBD1 (6 bases). Between the trimmed V and J ends, which lost 5 bases and 4 bases, there was a span of 15 bases. CDR3 length equals 15 residues. Per germline, CDR1 MDHEN and CDR2 SYDVKM. The CDR3 DNA reads TGTGCCAGCAGTACTTCCTCGGGACAAGGAAACACCATATATTTT. Translation: CASSTSSGQGNTIYF. Based on the CDR3 plus reference TRBV28 and TRBJ1-3, the full variable domain is DVKVTQSSRYLVKRTGEKVFLECVQDMDHENMFWYRQDPGLGLRLIYFSYDVKMKEKGDIPEGYSVSREKKERFSLILESASTNQTSMYLCASSTSSGQGNTIYFGEGSWLTVV.

The rearrangement joins TRBV4-3 to TRBJ2-3; a possible D gene is TRBD2 (6 bases). From germline, CDR1 is LGHNA and CDR2 YSLEER. The CDR3 has 15 amino acids. The V end was cut by 1 base, the J end by 3 bases, with 11 bases between. CDR3: CASSQVAGRTDTQYF. The CDR3 region has the DNA TGCGCCAGCAGCCAAGTAGCAGGGAGGACAGATACGCAGTATTTT.

This chain links TRBV19 with TRBJ2-1, with 8 bases lining up with TRBD2. J gave up 6 bases and V 3 bases, and 7 bases lay outside the gene matches. This CDR3 region has 15 residues. Germline CDR1 LNHDA, CDR2 SQIVND (reference sequence). CDR3 bases: TGTGCCAGTAGTATTTTACGGGAGGGCCGCAATGAGCAGTTCTTC. This gives the protein CASSILREGRNEQFF.

V is TRBV25-1 and J is TRBJ1-1; D gene ambiguous. The germline CDR1 and CDR2 sequences are MGHDK and SYGVNS. Trimming left V 5 bases short and J 7 bases short, with 11 bases between. The CDR3 has 12 residues. The CDR3: CASSLTDYEAFF. In nucleotides, the CDR3 is TGTGCCAGCAGTCTAACTGACTATGAAGCTTTCTTT.

The DNA of the CDR3 is TGTGCCAGCAGCTTAAGGGACAGCGGAAACACCATATATTTT. Its translation is CASSLRDSGNTIYF. The chain recombines TRBV13 with TRBJ1-3, with TRBD1 identical over 7 bases. The CDR3 has 14 residues. Germline V gene lookup returns CDR1 PRHDT and CDR2 FYEKMQ (reference sequence). With V trimmed by 2 bases and J by 4 bases, 2 bases remained unmatched.

The chain combines TRBV29-1 with TRBJ1-5, with D maybe TRBD1 (6 bases). This CDR3 region has 13 residues. Trimming removed 6 bases from V and 2 bases from J, with 11 bases in between. Germline V gene sequence: CDR1 SQVTM, CDR2 ANQGSEA. The CDR3 DNA reads as TGCAGCGTACAGGGCAGGGGCAATCAGCCCCAGCATTTT. It encodes CSVQGRGNQPQHF.

The chain joins TRBV5-4 to TRBJ2-1; 8 positions match TRBD2. The CDR3 runs 16 residues. The germline CDR1 and CDR2 sequences are SGHNT and YYREEE (reference sequence). Trimming at V came to 0 bases and at J to 3 bases, leaving 5 bases not matched to a gene. In DNA, the CDR3 is TGTGCCAGCAGCTTGGGGGGAGCGGGGGTCTACAATGAGCAGTTCTTC. Translated: CASSLGGAGVYNEQFF.

This clone was seen more than once but under ten times. This chain joins TRBV28 and TRBJ2-1; possible D gene TRBD2, 5 bases. The germline V gene encodes CDR1 MDHEN and CDR2 SYDVKM. Between the trimmed V and J ends, which lost 6 bases and 6 bases, there was a span of 12 bases. This CDR3 is 13 amino acids long. The CDR3 sequence is CASSRGTTNEQFF. CDR3 nucleotide sequence: TGTGCCAGCAGCCGGGGTACCACCAATGAGCAGTTCTTC.

This sequence joins TRBV10-3 and TRBJ2-2; 10 nucleotides align to TRBD2. V was pared by 6 bases and J by 2 bases, with 3 bases of the junction left unmatched. CDR1 is ENHRY, CDR2 SYGVKD, per germline. There are 15 residues in the CDR3. Here the CDR3 DNA reads TGTGCCATCAGAACTAGCGGGATAAACACCGGGGAGCTGTTTTTT. Translating it yields CAIRTSGINTGELFF.

This chain uses TRBV27 with TRBJ1-5, with 7 bases fitting TRBD1. The CDR3 spans 14 residues. The V gene's germline CDR1 is MNHEY and CDR2 SMNVEV (reference sequence). The V segment lost 6 bases and the J segment 3 bases; nucleotides outside the gene matches: 5. CDR3 bases: TGTGCCAGCAGCACCGGGACAGCCAATCAGCCCCAGCATTTT. Encoded protein: CASSTGTANQPQHF.